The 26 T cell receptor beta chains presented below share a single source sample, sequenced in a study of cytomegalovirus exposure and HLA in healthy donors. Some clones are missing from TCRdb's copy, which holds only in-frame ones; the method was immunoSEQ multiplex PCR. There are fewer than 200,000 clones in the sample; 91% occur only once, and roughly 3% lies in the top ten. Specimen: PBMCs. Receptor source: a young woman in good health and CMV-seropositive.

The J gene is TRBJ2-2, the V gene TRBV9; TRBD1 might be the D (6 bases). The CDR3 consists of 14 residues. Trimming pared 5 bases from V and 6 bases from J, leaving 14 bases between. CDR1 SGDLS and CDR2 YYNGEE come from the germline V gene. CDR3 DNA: TGTGCCAGCAGTGGGGCACAGGGTCCCGGGGAGCTGTTTTTT. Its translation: CASSGAQGPGELFF.

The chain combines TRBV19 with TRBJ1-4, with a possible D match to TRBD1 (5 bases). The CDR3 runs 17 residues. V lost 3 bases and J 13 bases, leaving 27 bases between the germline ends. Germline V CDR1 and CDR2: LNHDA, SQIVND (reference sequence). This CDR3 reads CASSMSAGFAVRVGLFF. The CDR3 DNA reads TGTGCCAGTAGTATGAGCGCAGGGTTCGCCGTACGAGTGGGACTGTTTTTT.

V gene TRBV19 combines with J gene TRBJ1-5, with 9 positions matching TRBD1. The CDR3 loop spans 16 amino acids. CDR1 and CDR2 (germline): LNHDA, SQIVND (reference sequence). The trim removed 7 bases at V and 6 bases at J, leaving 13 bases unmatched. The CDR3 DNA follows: TGTGCCAGTAACTCTTTCGCAACAGGGGGCCCTCAGCCCCAGCATTTT. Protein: CASNSFATGGPQPQHF.

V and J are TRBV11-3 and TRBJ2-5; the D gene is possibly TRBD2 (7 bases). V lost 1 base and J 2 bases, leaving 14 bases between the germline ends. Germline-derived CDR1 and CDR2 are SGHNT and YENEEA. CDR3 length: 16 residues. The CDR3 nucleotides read TGTGCCAGCAGCTTAGGGGGGGGCGCTGTACAAGAGACCCAGTACTTC. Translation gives CASSLGGGAVQETQYF.

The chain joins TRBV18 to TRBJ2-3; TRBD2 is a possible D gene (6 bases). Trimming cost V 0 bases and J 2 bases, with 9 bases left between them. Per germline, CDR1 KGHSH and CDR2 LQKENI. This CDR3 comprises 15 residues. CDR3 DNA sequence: TGTGCCAGCTCACCACCGGCGGGATACACAGATACGCAGTATTTT. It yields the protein CASSPPAGYTDTQYF. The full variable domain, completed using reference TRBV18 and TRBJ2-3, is NAGVMQNPRHLVRRRGQEARLRCSPMKGHSHVYWYRQLPEEGLKFMVYLQKENIIDESGMPKERFSAEFPKEGPSILRIQQVVRGDSAAYFCASSPPAGYTDTQYFGPGTRLTVL.

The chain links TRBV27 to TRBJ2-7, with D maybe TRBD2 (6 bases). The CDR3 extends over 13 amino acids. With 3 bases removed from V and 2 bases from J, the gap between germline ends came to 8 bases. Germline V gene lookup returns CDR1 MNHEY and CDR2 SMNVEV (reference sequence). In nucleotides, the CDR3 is TGTGCCAGCAGTTTCACGGGAGCCTACGAGCAGTACTTC. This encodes CASSFTGAYEQYF.

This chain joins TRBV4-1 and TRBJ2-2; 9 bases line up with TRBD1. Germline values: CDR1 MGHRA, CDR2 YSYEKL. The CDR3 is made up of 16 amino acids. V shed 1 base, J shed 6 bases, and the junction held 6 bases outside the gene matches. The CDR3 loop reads CASSQGGQGYPGELFF. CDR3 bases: TGCGCCAGCAGCCAAGGGGGACAGGGTTATCCCGGGGAGCTGTTTTTT.

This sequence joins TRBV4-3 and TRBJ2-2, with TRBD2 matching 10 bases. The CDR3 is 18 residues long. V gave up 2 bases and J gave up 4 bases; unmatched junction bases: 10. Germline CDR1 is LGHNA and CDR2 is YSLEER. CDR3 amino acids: CASSQYFPVAGGTGELFF. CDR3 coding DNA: TGCGCCAGCAGCCAATATTTTCCCGTAGCGGGAGGCACCGGGGAGCTGTTTTTT.

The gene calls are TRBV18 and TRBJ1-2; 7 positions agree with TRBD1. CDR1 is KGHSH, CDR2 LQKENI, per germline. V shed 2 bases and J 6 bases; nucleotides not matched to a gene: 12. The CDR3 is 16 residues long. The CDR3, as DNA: TGTGCCAGCTCACCAACCCGTTCCGACCAGGGGGATGGCTACACCTTC. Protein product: CASSPTRSDQGDGYTF.

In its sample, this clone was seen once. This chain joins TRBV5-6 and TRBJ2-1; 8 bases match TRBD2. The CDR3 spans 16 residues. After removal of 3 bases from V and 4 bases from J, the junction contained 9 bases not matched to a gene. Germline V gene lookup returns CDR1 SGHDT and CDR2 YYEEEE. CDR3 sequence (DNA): TGTGCCAGCAGCTCCATGCGGGGGGCCCTTTACAATGAGCAGTTCTTC. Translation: CASSSMRGALYNEQFF. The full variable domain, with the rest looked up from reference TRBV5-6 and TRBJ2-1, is DAGVTQSPTHLIKTRGQQVTLRCSPKSGHDTVSWYQQALGQGPQFIFQYYEEEERQRGNFPDRFSGHQFPNYSSELNVNALLLGDSALYLCASSSMRGALYNEQFFGPGTRLTVL.

CDR3 DNA sequence: TGTGCCAGCAGTTACCAAATAGGACAGTACGAGCAGTACTTC. It translates to CASSYQIGQYEQYF. The rearrangement joins TRBV28 to TRBJ2-7; TRBD1 might be the D (6 bases). Trimming took 4 bases from V and 4 from J, leaving 14 bases between them. The germline gives CDR1 MDHEN, CDR2 SYDVKM. This CDR3 spans 14 amino acids.

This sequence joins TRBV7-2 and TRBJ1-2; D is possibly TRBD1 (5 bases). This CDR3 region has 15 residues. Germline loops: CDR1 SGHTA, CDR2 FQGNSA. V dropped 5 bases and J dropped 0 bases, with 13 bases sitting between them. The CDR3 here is CASSPGNVANYGYTF. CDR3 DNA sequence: TGTGCCAGCAGCCCAGGGAACGTAGCTAACTATGGCTACACCTTC.

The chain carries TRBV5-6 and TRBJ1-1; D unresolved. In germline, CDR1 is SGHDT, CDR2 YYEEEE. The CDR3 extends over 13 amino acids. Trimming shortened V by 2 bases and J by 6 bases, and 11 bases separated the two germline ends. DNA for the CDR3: TGTGCCAGCAGCTTTAAAGCCCTCTCTGAAGCTTTCTTT. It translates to CASSFKALSEAFF.

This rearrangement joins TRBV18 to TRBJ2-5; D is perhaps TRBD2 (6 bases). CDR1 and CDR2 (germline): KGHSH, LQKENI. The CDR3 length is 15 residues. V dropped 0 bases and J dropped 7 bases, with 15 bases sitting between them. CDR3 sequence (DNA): TGTGCCAGCTCACCACCCGGCGGGGTCCGGGGGACCCAGTACTTC. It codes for CASSPPGGVRGTQYF.

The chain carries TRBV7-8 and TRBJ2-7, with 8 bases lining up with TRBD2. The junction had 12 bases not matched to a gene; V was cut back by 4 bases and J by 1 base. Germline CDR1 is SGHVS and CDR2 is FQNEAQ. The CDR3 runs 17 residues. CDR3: CASSSISGKGPSYEQYF. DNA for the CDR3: TGTGCCAGCAGCTCCATTAGCGGGAAAGGCCCTTCCTACGAGCAGTACTTC.

The CDR3 spells CASSGLAGGVSQETQYF. CDR3 nucleotides: TGTGCCAGCAGTGGGCTAGCGGGAGGCGTCAGCCAAGAGACCCAGTACTTC. The J gene is TRBJ2-5, the V gene TRBV6-1; 11 positions match TRBD2. With V trimmed by 4 bases and J by 1 base, 8 bases remained unmatched. Germline V CDR1 and CDR2: MNHNS, SASEGT. The CDR3 consists of 17 residues.

CDR3 nucleotides: TGTGCCAGCAGCGTTCAAACAGGGGTGAACACCGGGGAGCTGTTTTTT. This sequence encodes CASSVQTGVNTGELFF. The rearrangement links TRBV9 to TRBJ2-2, with TRBD1 matching 7 bases. This CDR3 contains 16 residues. The V segment lost 2 bases and the J segment 1 base; nucleotides outside the gene matches: 5. CDR1 and CDR2 from the germline V gene are SGDLS and YYNGEE.

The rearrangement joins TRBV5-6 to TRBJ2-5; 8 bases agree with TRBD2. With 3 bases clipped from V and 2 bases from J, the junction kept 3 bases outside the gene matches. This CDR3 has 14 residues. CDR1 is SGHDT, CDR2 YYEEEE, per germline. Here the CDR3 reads CASSSAGEQETQYF. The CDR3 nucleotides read TGTGCCAGCAGCTCAGCGGGGGAGCAAGAGACCCAGTACTTC.

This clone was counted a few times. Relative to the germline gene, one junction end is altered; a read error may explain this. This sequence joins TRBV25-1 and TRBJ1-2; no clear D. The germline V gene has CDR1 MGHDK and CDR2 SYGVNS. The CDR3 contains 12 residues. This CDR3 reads CASSLTNYGYTF. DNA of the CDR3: TGTGCCAGCAGTCTCACTAATTATGGCTACACCTTC.

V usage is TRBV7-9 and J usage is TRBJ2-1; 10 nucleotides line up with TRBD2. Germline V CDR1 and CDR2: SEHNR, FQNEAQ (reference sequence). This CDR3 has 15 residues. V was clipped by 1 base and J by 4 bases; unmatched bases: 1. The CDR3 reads CASSLVAGGYNEQFF. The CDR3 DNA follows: TGTGCCAGCAGCTTAGTAGCGGGGGGATACAATGAGCAGTTCTTC.

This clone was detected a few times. CDR3 nucleotide sequence: TGTGCCAGCAGAGACACAGGGAACTACGAGCAGTACTTC. The encoded protein is CASRDTGNYEQYF. This rearrangement joins TRBV6-5 to TRBJ2-7; a weak D match, TRBD1 (6 bases). V lost 6 bases to trimming and J lost 3 bases, with 12 bases between them. The germline V gene encodes CDR1 MNHEY and CDR2 SVGAGI. The CDR3 runs to 13 residues.

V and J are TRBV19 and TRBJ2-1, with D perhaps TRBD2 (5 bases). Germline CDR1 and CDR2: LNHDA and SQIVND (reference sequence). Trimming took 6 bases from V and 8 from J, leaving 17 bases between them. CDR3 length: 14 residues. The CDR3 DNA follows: TGTGCCAGTAGAGCCTGGACTGAAGGGTATGAGCAGTTCTTC. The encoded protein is CASRAWTEGYEQFF.

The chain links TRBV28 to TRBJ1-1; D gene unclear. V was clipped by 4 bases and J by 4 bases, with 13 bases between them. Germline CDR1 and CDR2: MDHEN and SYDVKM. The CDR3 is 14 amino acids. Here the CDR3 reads CASSSRVAGTEAFF. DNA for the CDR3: TGTGCCAGCAGTTCTCGAGTTGCGGGCACTGAAGCTTTCTTT.

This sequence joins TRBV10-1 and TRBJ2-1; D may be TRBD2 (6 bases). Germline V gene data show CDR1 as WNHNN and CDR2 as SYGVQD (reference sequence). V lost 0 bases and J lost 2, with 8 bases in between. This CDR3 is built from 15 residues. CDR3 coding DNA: TGCGCCAGCAGTGAGTCGTGGGAGGCCTACAATGAGCAGTTCTTC. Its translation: CASSESWEAYNEQFF.

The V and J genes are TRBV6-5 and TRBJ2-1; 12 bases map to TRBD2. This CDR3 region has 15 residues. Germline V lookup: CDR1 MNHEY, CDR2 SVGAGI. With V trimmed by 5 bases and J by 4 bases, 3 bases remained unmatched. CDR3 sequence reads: CASSLTSGSYNEQFF. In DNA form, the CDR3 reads TGTGCCAGCAGTCTGACTAGCGGGAGTTACAATGAGCAGTTCTTC.

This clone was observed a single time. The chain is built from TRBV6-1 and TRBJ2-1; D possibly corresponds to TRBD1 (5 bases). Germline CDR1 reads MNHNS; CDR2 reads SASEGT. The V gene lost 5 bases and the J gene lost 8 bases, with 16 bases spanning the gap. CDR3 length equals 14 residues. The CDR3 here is CASSKGHGGDEQFF. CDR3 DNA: TGTGCCAGCAGTAAGGGGCACGGTGGGGATGAGCAGTTCTTC.